Each of the 12 T cell receptor beta chains below was sequenced from the same sample in a study of T cells after yellow fever vaccination. TCRdb reprocessed the 5' RACE reads with MiXCR, giving one entry per CDR3 protein. The sample lists about 170,000 distinct CDR3 sequences, 9.5% to 12% seen once, with 35% to 40% in the top ten. The material sequenced was CD8+ T cells sorted from PBMCs, taken 15 days after the yellow fever booster vaccination. Receptor source: a man aged 18 to 29 who received the YFV17D yellow fever vaccine.

This clonotype was picked up many times. The V gene is TRBV12-3 or TRBV12-4, the J gene TRBJ1-1, with a weak D call TRBD1 (5 bases). V was shortened by 7 bases and J by 11 bases, with 17 bases between the two germline ends. The CDR3 spans 12 residues. The CDR3 spells CASTPGGGEAFF. The CDR3 nucleotides are TGTGCCAGCACCCCGGGGGGAGGTGAGGCTTTCTTT.

This clonotype was detected a few times. The chain has TRBV11-2 and TRBJ1-1; D remains unclear. Germline CDR1 and CDR2: SGHAT and FQNNGV. With 1 base removed from V and 6 bases from J, the gap between germline ends came to 12 bases. The CDR3 length is 14 residues. Here the CDR3 reads CASSLAGGWAEAFF. The CDR3 coding sequence is TGTGCCAGCAGCTTAGCCGGTGGGTGGGCTGAAGCTTTCTTT.

There are a few counts of this clonotype. The genes are TRBV5-1 and TRBJ2-6; no reliable D call. CDR1 SGHRS and CDR2 YFSETQ come from the germline V gene. The CDR3 is 17 amino acids. V lost 0 bases to trimming and J lost 2 bases, with 12 bases between them. CDR3 DNA sequence: TGCGCCAGCAGCTTGGATAGGGTCGCGACTGGGGCCAACGTCCTGACTTTC. It encodes CASSLDRVATGANVLTF.

The chain employs TRBV27 and TRBJ2-2; D perhaps matches TRBD1 (6 bases). Trimming removed 6 bases at V and 0 bases at J, with 14 bases between. Germline-derived CDR1 and CDR2 are MNHEY and SMNVEV (reference sequence). The CDR3 contains 16 residues. The CDR3 spells CASSEQGYSNTGELFF. Here the CDR3 DNA reads TGTGCCAGCAGCGAACAGGGATACTCGAACACCGGGGAGCTGTTTTTT.

This clonotype was counted between two and nine times. The rearrangement uses TRBV6-1 and TRBJ2-7, with D possibly being TRBD1 (5 bases). This CDR3 has 15 residues. V lost 1 base and J lost 3, with 13 bases in between. Germline loops: CDR1 MNHNS, CDR2 SASEGT. The DNA for the CDR3 is TGTGCCAGCAGTGAAGGGGCAGGGTGGGACTACGAGCAGTACTTC. This gives the protein CASSEGAGWDYEQYF.

This clonotype was picked up many times. The chain recombines TRBV24-1 with TRBJ2-3, with a possible D match to TRBD1 (5 bases). Germline V gives CDR1 KGHDR, CDR2 SFDVKD. This CDR3 comprises 15 residues. Trimming shortened V by 4 bases and J by 4 bases, and 14 bases separated the two germline ends. CDR3 DNA: TGTGCCACCAGTGAGCCCGGTATGGGGCCAGATACGCAGTATTTT. It codes for CATSEPGMGPDTQYF.

A few counts support this clonotype. Here the CDR3 DNA reads TGCGCCAGCAGCTTGGGACAGCATAGCACAGATACGCAGTATTTT. Encoded protein: CASSLGQHSTDTQYF. The chain combines TRBV5-1 with TRBJ2-3, with D perhaps TRBD1 (5 bases). Per the germline V gene, CDR1 is SGHRS and CDR2 is YFSETQ. CDR3 length: 15 residues. Trimming removed 0 bases at V and 0 bases at J, with 8 bases between. The variable domain in full, completed from reference TRBV5-1 and TRBJ2-3, reads KAGVTQTPRYLIKTRGQQVTLSCSPISGHRSVSWYQQTPGQGLQFLFEYFSETQRNKGNFPGRFSGRQFSNSRSEMNVSTLELGDSALYLCASSLGQHSTDTQYFGPGTRLTVL.

The chain uses TRBV6-2 or TRBV6-3 and TRBJ1-1; D is ambiguous. The CDR3 spans 15 residues. Germline V gives CDR1 MNHEY, CDR2 SVGEGT. Trimming stripped 7 bases from V and 5 bases from J, with 20 bases between. The CDR3 DNA sequence: TGTGCCAGCAACGACGGGGTCCGGGGAGGGACTGAAGCTTTCTTT. It yields the protein CASNDGVRGGTEAFF.

The table lists this clonotype with a few counts. The rearrangement links TRBV7-7 to TRBJ2-5; TRBD2 agrees at 10 bases. After removal of 4 bases from V and 2 bases from J, the junction contained 4 bases not matched to a gene. Germline assignment: CDR1 SSHAT and CDR2 FNYEAQ (reference sequence). This CDR3 is built from 15 residues. The CDR3 sequence: CASSSSTSGQETQYF. In nucleotides, the CDR3 is TGTGCCAGCAGCTCGTCGACTAGCGGGCAAGAGACCCAGTACTTC.

The chain joins TRBV5-1 to TRBJ1-1; TRBD1 aligns across 7 bases. Unmatched junction bases numbered 3, after V lost 0 bases and J lost 1 base. Germline V gene data show CDR1 as SGHRS and CDR2 as YFSETQ. CDR3 length: 15 residues. The CDR3 protein is CASSLGQGKNTEAFF. The CDR3 DNA follows: TGCGCCAGCAGCTTGGGACAGGGAAAGAACACTGAAGCTTTCTTT.

This clonotype was seen more than once but under ten times. The chain combines TRBV6-6 with TRBJ2-7; no clear D gene. The CDR3 loop spans 12 amino acids. Trimming stripped 2 bases from V and 3 bases from J, with 5 bases between. Germline CDR1 is MNHNY and CDR2 is SVGAGI (reference sequence). The CDR3 coding sequence is TGTGCCAGCAGTTACCCCGGCTACGAGCAGTACGTC. Amino acid sequence: CASSYPGYEQYV.

A single count supports this clonotype. The J gene is TRBJ1-1, the V gene TRBV5-1; D is unresolved. This CDR3 has 13 amino acids. Germline V gene sequence: CDR1 SGHRS, CDR2 YFSETQ. V was cut by 1 base and J by 3 bases, with 7 bases left in between. CDR3 sequence reads: CASSLRTHTEAFF. CDR3 nucleotides: TGCGCCAGCAGCTTGAGAACTCACACTGAAGCTTTCTTT.